One and the same sample provided the 9 T cell receptor beta chains below, sequenced in a study of cytomegalovirus exposure and HLA in healthy donors. Clones were sequenced by immunoSEQ multiplex PCR, and TCRdb holds only the in-frame ones, with some missing. The sample contains some 190,000 clones, 86% of which appear only once. Sequenced input: PBMCs. The receptors shown here come from a man aged 30 to 45 in good health and CMV-seropositive.

This chain joins TRBV5-3 and TRBJ2-5; a weak D match, TRBD2 (5 bases). TRBV5-3 is an ORF for which the function is uncertain. Trimming removed 8 bases from V and 3 bases from J, with 20 bases in between. The CDR3 sequence is 15 residues long. The CDR3 DNA sequence: TGTGCCAGGTGGGAGAGGGCCGGGGATAAAGAGACCCAGTACTTC. Translating gives CARWERAGDKETQYF.

J is TRBJ2-5 and V is TRBV11-2, with D hard to call. The CDR3 spans 11 residues. The germline V and J ends were trimmed by 5 bases and 5 bases, with 6 bases remaining between them. Germline V lookup: CDR1 SGHAT, CDR2 FQNNGV. CDR3 DNA sequence: TGTGCCAGCAGCCCCCATGAGACCCAGTACTTC. Its translation is CASSPHETQYF.

The genes are TRBV11-3 and TRBJ2-7, with D perhaps matching TRBD1 (5 bases). CDR1 and CDR2 from the germline V gene are SGHNT and YENEEA. The CDR3 has 12 residues. V was clipped by 5 bases and J by 1 base, with 6 bases between them. The CDR3 DNA reads TGTGCCAGCAGCCGACAGTCCTACGAGCAGTACTTC. It translates to CASSRQSYEQYF.

This rearrangement joins TRBV6-5 to TRBJ2-7; TRBD1 or TRBD2 may be the D gene (5 bases each). V was cut by 3 bases and J by 6 bases, with 9 bases left in between. Germline CDR1 reads MNHEY; CDR2 reads SVGAGI. The CDR3 is made up of 12 amino acids. The CDR3 DNA follows: TGTGCCAGCAGTTATCCAGGGACCGAGCAGTACTTC. Encoded protein: CASSYPGTEQYF.

This clone came up a few times. V is TRBV11-1 and J is TRBJ2-7; no clear D. Trimming removed 0 bases at V and 3 bases at J, with 9 bases between. The CDR3 is 14 amino acids. The germline gives CDR1 SGHAT, CDR2 FQDESV (reference sequence). Here the CDR3 reads CASSLAKQGYEQYF. CDR3 nucleotide sequence: TGTGCCAGCAGCTTAGCAAAGCAAGGCTACGAGCAGTACTTC.

This clone appeared once. The chain is built from TRBV9 and TRBJ2-1; 8 positions match TRBD2. The CDR3 extends over 14 amino acids. The germline gives CDR1 SGDLS, CDR2 YYNGEE. With V trimmed by 4 bases and J by 9 bases, 9 bases remained unmatched. The CDR3 coding sequence is TGTGCCAGCAGCCAGCGGGGGCTCCCCAGTGAGCAGTTCTTC. Its translation: CASSQRGLPSEQFF.

The J gene is TRBJ1-2, the V gene TRBV5-8; no definite D call. Trimming took off 2 bases at V and 8 bases at J, with 7 bases between the two ends. The CDR3 contains 11 residues. Germline CDR1 and CDR2: SGHTS and YDEGEE. Here the CDR3 DNA reads TGTGCCAGCAGCTTCTCCTACGGCTACACCTTC. Translation gives CASSFSYGYTF.

The V gene is TRBV4-3, the J gene TRBJ1-4; 7 nucleotides match TRBD1. Losses at the gene ends were 5 bases for V and 5 bases for J; bases not matched to a gene: 2. This CDR3 spans 13 amino acids. Germline assignment: CDR1 LGHNA and CDR2 YSLEER. The CDR3 coding sequence is TGCGCCAGCAGCATGGACAGGAATGAAAAACTGTTTTTT. This codes for CASSMDRNEKLFF.

The chain uses TRBV7-2 and TRBJ1-1; D is unresolved. CDR1 is SGHTA and CDR2 is FQGNSA in the germline V gene. This CDR3 region has 12 residues. The V end was cut by 3 bases, the J end by 5 bases, with 7 bases between. The CDR3 DNA sequence: TGTGCCAGCAGCTTGACGAGGACTGAAGCTTTCTTT. It codes for CASSLTRTEAFF.